The 10 T cell receptor beta chains below come from one sample, sequenced in a study of cytomegalovirus exposure and HLA in healthy donors. 13 Jbeta primers and 60 Vbeta primers were used for the PCR. TCRdb's table, derived via immunoSEQ multiplex PCR, lists solely in-frame clones and lacks some. Seen here are roughly 190,000 clones, roughly 79% observed once, and the top ten hold around 1.9%. Sample: PBMCs. The receptors were sampled from a woman in her twenties or thirties in good health and CMV-seropositive.

The chain has TRBV19 and TRBJ2-1, with 9 bases fitting TRBD1. Per the germline V gene, CDR1 is LNHDA and CDR2 is SQIVND (reference sequence). The CDR3 is 16 amino acids. The V gene end was trimmed by 3 bases and the J gene end by 4 bases; junction bases not matched to a gene: 7. The CDR3: CASSIFGTGPYNEQFF. The CDR3 DNA reads TGTGCCAGTAGTATTTTTGGGACAGGGCCTTACAATGAGCAGTTCTTC.

About this clone: A junction boundary mismatches the germline segment, possibly from a read error. This chain connects TRBV6-5 to TRBJ2-3, with 13 nucleotides matching TRBD2. The CDR3 loop spans 11 amino acids. Germline CDR1 reads MNHEY; CDR2 reads SVGAGI. CDR3 amino acids: CASSAGLAGAF. The CDR3, as DNA: TGTGCCAGCAGCGCTGGACTAGCGGGAGCTTTT.

The V gene is TRBV6-1, the J gene TRBJ2-7; D is unresolved. Germline V lookup: CDR1 MNHNS, CDR2 SASEGT. The germline V and J ends were trimmed by 4 bases and 6 bases, with 16 bases remaining between them. This CDR3 has 14 amino acids. CDR3 in amino acids: CASSGSQATREQYF. CDR3 nucleotide sequence: TGTGCCAGCAGTGGTTCTCAGGCTACGCGCGAGCAGTACTTC.

This chain links TRBV6-4 with TRBJ1-5, with 9 bases aligning to TRBD1. V trimming: 6 bases; J trimming: 4 bases; junction bases outside the gene matches: 16. The CDR3 contains 18 residues. Germline loops: CDR1 MRHNA, CDR2 SNTAGT. CDR3 region: CASSSYCSGQGINQPQHF. The CDR3 bases are TGTGCCAGCAGCTCGTATTGTTCGGGACAGGGTATAAATCAGCCCCAGCATTTT.

This sequence joins TRBV19 and TRBJ1-3; D is perhaps TRBD1 (6 bases). This CDR3 is built from 16 residues. Germline values: CDR1 LNHDA, CDR2 SQIVND (reference sequence). V was shortened by 5 bases and J by 0 bases, with 14 bases between the two germline ends. This CDR3 is CASSPMDSYSGNTIYF. The CDR3 DNA is TGTGCCAGTAGTCCCATGGACAGCTACTCTGGAAACACCATATATTTT. Using reference TRBV19 and TRBJ1-3 for the parts outside the CDR3, the full variable domain is DGGITQSPKYLFRKEGQNVTLSCEQNLNHDAMYWYRQDPGQGLRLIYYSQIVNDFQKGDIAEGYSVSREKKESFPLTVTSAQKNPTAFYLCASSPMDSYSGNTIYFGEGSWLTVV.

The chain uses TRBV28 and TRBJ1-1; a weak D match, TRBD1 (5 bases). Germline lookup yields CDR1 MDHEN and CDR2 SYDVKM. Trimming removed 1 base at V and 5 bases at J, with 11 bases between. This CDR3 region has 14 residues. The CDR3 bases are TGTGCCAGCAGTTTATCGGGGGGTAGGACTGAAGCTTTCTTT. It yields the protein CASSLSGGRTEAFF.

This chain uses TRBV18 with TRBJ2-7, with TRBD1 matching over 9 bases. V lost 6 bases and J lost 0; bases outside the gene matches: 6. The CDR3 extends over 15 amino acids. Germline V gives CDR1 KGHSH, CDR2 LQKENI. As DNA, the CDR3 is TGTGCCAGCTCGCCAACGGGACAGGGCTCCTACGAGCAGTACTTC. Its protein is CASSPTGQGSYEQYF.

This clone was found once. This sequence joins TRBV27 and TRBJ2-7; 8 positions match TRBD1. CDR3 size: 15 residues. J was trimmed by 3 bases and V by 2 bases; bases with no gene match: 6. Looked up from germline, CDR1 is MNHEY and CDR2 is SMNVEV (reference sequence). The CDR3 loop is CASSLRAGGHYEQYF. The DNA for the CDR3 is TGTGCCAGCAGTTTACGGGCAGGGGGCCACTACGAGCAGTACTTC.

The chain employs TRBV28 and TRBJ2-1, with 9 bases fitting TRBD1. CDR3 size: 15 residues. The V segment lost 6 bases and the J segment 4 bases; nucleotides outside the gene matches: 7. Germline CDR1 reads MDHEN; CDR2 reads SYDVKM. The CDR3 DNA sequence: TGTGCCAGCAGGATAACCGGGACAGGGTACAATGAGCAGTTCTTC. Its translation: CASRITGTGYNEQFF.

This chain joins TRBV30 and TRBJ1-5, with TRBD1 matching 12 bases. CDR3 size: 15 residues. Germline V CDR1 and CDR2: GTSNPN, SVGIG (reference sequence). V was pared by 2 bases and J by 7 bases, with 6 bases of the junction left unmatched. Here the CDR3 reads CAWSTGTGGGQPQHF. The CDR3 coding sequence is TGTGCCTGGAGTACCGGGACAGGGGGCGGCCAGCCCCAGCATTTT.